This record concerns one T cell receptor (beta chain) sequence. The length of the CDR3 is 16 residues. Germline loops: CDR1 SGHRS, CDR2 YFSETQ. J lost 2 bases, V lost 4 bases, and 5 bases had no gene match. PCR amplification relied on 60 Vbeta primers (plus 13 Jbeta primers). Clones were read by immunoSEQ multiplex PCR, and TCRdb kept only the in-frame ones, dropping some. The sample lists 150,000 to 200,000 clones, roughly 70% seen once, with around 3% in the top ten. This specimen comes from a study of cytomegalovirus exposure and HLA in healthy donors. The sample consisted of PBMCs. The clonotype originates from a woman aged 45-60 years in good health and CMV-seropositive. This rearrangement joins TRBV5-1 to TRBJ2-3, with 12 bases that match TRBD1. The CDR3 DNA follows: TGCGCCAGCAGCGAAGGGACAGGGGGCCCCACAGATACGCAGTATTTT. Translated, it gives CASSEGTGGPTDTQYF.